This T cell receptor (beta chain) was recovered during a study of control samples from healthy donors and cancer patients (dated by TCRdb to about 2020). From the cysteine through the phenylalanine, the CDR3 covers 16 amino acids. Just CDR3 DNA is preserved here, 48 bases in frame from base 1. CDR1 and CDR2 are drawn from the germline V gene: MNHEY, SVGAGI. The V end gives up 4 bases and the J end 5 bases, leaving 14 bases in the junction not matched to a gene. As regards this clone: The antigen this receptor binds is unknown. No per-base quality is available; no much larger clone lies one base away.

Libraries were built with the immunoSEQ multiplex PCR assay. Imported from immuneACCESS, the table was reduced by TCRdb to in-frame sequences with V and J called. These copies leave out some clones; in studies compared against another copy, an unresolved V gene accounts for under half, and the cause of the remainder is not known. For this sample there are some 150,000 clones; 90% to 95% appear just once. About 14% of the sample comes from the top ten. This receptor was obtained from a man in his 60s with colorectal cancer. The receptor chain draws on TRBV6-5 and TRBJ2-7, and 7 bases in between align with TRBD1. Sequences were obtained from PBMCs. The nucleotide sequence is TGTGCCAGCAGTTTACAGGGGCCACCGTTCGTGAACGAGCAGTACTTC. Its product reads: CASSLQGPPFVNEQYF.